This T cell receptor beta chain was captured in a study of blood T cell repertoires in COVID-19. Study in general: The cDNA or gDNA used as material had been derived from T cells, B-cell-depleted T cells, or PBMCs.

The repertoire was sequenced with immunoSEQ multiplex PCR; TCRdb's copy has only in-frame clones and lacks some. The sample has 150,000 to 200,000 clones; about 89% are singletons. This clone has just one count. The CDR3 contains 14 residues. Germline CDR1 is SGHDT and CDR2 is YYEEEE. The V end lost 3 bases, the J end lost 5 bases, and 11 bases lay between the germline ends. The sample comprised peripheral blood. V gene TRBV5-6 combines with J gene TRBJ2-2; possibly TRBD1 for D (5 bases). This TCR came from a young man who had recovered from COVID-19. In DNA, the CDR3 is TGTGCCAGCAGCTGGGGCTCTAGGACCGGGGAGCTGTTTTTT. Translating gives CASSWGSRTGELFF.